The 11 T cell receptor beta chains below all came from one sample that was sequenced in a study of blood T cell repertoires in COVID-19. Libraries were prepared by immunoSEQ multiplex PCR; TCRdb keeps only in-frame clonotypes and omits some of them. The sample yields around 99,000 clones, roughly 80% seen once. The source material was peripheral blood. The receptor source for this set is a human donor in a cohort sampled during active or convalescent COVID-19.

The chain couples TRBV30 to TRBJ1-4; a possible D gene is TRBD1 (6 bases). Germline CDR1 and CDR2: GTSNPN and SVGIG (reference sequence). Trimming took off 1 base at V and 6 bases at J, with 9 bases between the two ends. CDR3 length: 13 residues. The CDR3 is CAWSGDRHEKLFF. The CDR3 coding sequence is TGTGCCTGGAGTGGTGACAGGCATGAAAAACTGTTTTTT. Using reference TRBV30 and TRBJ1-4 for the parts outside the CDR3, the full variable domain is SQTIHQWPATLVQPVGSPLSLECTVEGTSNPNLYWYRQAAGRGLQLLFYSVGIGQISSEVPQNLSASRPQDRQFILSSKKLLLSDSGFYLCAWSGDRHEKLFFGSGTQLSVL.

The chain employs TRBV6-6 and TRBJ1-5; maybe TRBD1 (6 bases). This CDR3 is built from 15 residues. Germline values: CDR1 MNHNY, CDR2 SVGAGI (reference sequence). Trimming left V 6 bases short and J 5 bases short, with 17 bases between. CDR3 protein: CASSLNRVRDQPQHF. As DNA, the CDR3 is TGTGCCAGCAGCCTTAACAGGGTTAGGGATCAGCCCCAGCATTTT.

V and J are TRBV4-3 and TRBJ2-2; a possible D gene is TRBD2 (5 bases). With 0 bases removed from V and 1 base from J, the gap between germline ends came to 12 bases. There are 17 residues in the CDR3. CDR1 and CDR2 from the germline V gene are LGHNA and YSLEER. The CDR3 loop is CASSQDWTPWNTGELFF. As DNA, the CDR3 is TGCGCCAGCAGCCAAGATTGGACTCCATGGAACACCGGGGAGCTGTTTTTT.

The V and J genes are TRBV5-1 and TRBJ2-2; D is uncertain. The V gene lost 0 bases and the J gene lost 2 bases, with 11 bases spanning the gap. CDR3 length: 16 residues. The germline V gene encodes CDR1 SGHRS and CDR2 YFSETQ. CDR3 in amino acids: CASSLDSNSNTGELFF. The DNA for the CDR3 is TGCGCCAGCAGCTTGGATTCCAACTCAAACACCGGGGAGCTGTTTTTT.

The J gene is TRBJ2-2, the V gene TRBV7-6; a weak D match, TRBD1 (6 bases). The V gene lost 6 bases and the J gene lost 6 bases, with 11 bases spanning the gap. Germline CDR1 and CDR2: SGHVS and FNYEAQ. This CDR3 comprises 13 residues. The DNA for the CDR3 is TGTGCCAGCAGGGCGCAGGGGCCCGGGGAGCTGTTTTTT. Amino acid sequence: CASRAQGPGELFF.

The chain has TRBV27 and TRBJ1-1, with D perhaps TRBD1 (6 bases). The CDR3 contains 17 residues. The V end was cut by 10 bases, the J end by 4 bases, with 28 bases between. Per germline, CDR1 MNHEY and CDR2 SMNVEV (reference sequence). CDR3 loop: CATGPLGGRQVGTEAFF. CDR3 nucleotides: TGTGCCACCGGACCGTTGGGGGGGCGCCAGGTAGGCACTGAAGCTTTCTTT.

The chain links TRBV7-2 to TRBJ2-5; 10 bases are shared with TRBD2. V lost 8 bases and J lost 4; bases outside the gene matches: 10. CDR3 length: 15 amino acids. CDR1 and CDR2 from the germline V gene are SGHTA and FQGNSA. CDR3 DNA sequence: TGTGCCAGCGTTGTGGCCAGCGGGAGGGCAGAGACCCAGTACTTC. It yields the protein CASVVASGRAETQYF.

The rearrangement joins TRBV5-5 to TRBJ1-2; 7 bases align to TRBD1. V gave up 4 bases and J gave up 4 bases; unmatched junction bases: 4. Germline CDR1 reads SGHKS; CDR2 reads YYEKEE (reference sequence). The CDR3 has 13 residues. The CDR3 bases are TGTGCCAGCAGCCCGACAGGGTTCTATGGCTACACCTTC. Translation gives CASSPTGFYGYTF.

The J gene is TRBJ2-3, the V gene TRBV4-3; D perhaps matches TRBD2 (6 bases). Germline CDR1 is LGHNA and CDR2 is YSLEER. V lost 4 bases and J lost 4, with 18 bases in between. The CDR3 loop spans 16 amino acids. The CDR3 DNA follows: TGCGCCAGCAGCCGAACCGGACTAAGTCGTGCAGATACGCAGTATTTT. Amino acids: CASSRTGLSRADTQYF.

On this clone itself: An end of the junction differs from the germline gene, which may be a read error. The chain recombines TRBV25-1 with TRBJ1-2; TRBD1 is a possible D gene (5 bases). CDR3 size: 13 residues. Germline assignment: CDR1 MGHDK and CDR2 SYGVNS. CDR3 sequence: CASSKGAKYGYTF. Written as DNA, the CDR3 is TGTGCCAGCAGCAAAGGGGCTAAATATGGCTACACCTTC.

The chain recombines TRBV2 with TRBJ2-7; D is uncertain. Germline CDR1 is SNHLY and CDR2 is FYNNEI. Between the trimmed V and J ends, which lost 7 bases and 4 bases, there was a span of 11 bases. This CDR3 spans 12 amino acids. The CDR3: CASKILHYEQYF. The CDR3, as DNA: TGTGCCAGCAAAATACTTCATTACGAGCAGTACTTC. Drawing the rest from reference TRBV2 and TRBJ2-7, the complete variable domain is EPEVTQTPSHQVTQMGQEVILRCVPISNHLYFYWYRQILGQKVEFLVSFYNNEISEKSEIFDDQFSVERPDGSNFTLKIRSTKLEDSAMYFCASKILHYEQYFGPGTRLTVT.